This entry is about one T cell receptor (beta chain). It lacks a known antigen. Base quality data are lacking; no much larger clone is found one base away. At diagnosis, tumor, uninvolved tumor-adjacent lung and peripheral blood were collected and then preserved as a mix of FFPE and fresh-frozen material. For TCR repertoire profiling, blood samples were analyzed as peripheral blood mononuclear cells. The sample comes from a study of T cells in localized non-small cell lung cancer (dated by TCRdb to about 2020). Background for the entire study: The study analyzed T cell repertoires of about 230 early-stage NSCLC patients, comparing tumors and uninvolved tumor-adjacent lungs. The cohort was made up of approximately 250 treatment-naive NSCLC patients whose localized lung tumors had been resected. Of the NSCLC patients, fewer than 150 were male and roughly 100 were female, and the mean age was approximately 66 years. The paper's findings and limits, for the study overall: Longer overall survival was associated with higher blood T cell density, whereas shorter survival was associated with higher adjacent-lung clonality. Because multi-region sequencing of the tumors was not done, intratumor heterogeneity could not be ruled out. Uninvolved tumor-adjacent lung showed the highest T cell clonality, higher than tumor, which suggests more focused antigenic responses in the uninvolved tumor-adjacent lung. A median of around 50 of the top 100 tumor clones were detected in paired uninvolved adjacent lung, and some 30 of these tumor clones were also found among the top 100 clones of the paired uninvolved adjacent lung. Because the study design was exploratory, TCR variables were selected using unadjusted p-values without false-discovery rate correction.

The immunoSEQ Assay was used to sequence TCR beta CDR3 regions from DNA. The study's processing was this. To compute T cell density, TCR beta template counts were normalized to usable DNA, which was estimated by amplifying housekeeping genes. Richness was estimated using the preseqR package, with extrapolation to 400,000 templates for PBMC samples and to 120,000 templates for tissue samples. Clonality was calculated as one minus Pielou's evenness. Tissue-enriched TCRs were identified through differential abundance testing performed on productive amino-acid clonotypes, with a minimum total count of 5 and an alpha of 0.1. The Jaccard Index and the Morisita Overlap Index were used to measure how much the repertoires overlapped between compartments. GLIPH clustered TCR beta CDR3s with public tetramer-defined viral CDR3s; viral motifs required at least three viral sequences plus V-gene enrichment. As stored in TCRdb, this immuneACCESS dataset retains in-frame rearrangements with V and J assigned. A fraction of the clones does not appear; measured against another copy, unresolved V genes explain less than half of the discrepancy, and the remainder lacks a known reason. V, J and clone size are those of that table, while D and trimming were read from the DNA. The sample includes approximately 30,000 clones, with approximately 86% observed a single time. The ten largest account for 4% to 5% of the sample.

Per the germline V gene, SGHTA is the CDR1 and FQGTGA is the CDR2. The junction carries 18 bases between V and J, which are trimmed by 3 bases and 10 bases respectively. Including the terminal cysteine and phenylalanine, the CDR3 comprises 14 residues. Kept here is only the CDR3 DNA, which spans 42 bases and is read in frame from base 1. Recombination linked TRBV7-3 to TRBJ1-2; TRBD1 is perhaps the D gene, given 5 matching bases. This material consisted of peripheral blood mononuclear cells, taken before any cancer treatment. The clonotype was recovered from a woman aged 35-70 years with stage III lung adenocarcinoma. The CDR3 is CASSFREGSYPYTF. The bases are TGTGCCAGCAGCTTCAGGGAGGGGTCTTACCCCTACACCTTC.